The 27 T cell receptor beta chains reported below all come from one sample, sequenced in a study of cytomegalovirus exposure and HLA in healthy donors (dated by TCRdb to about 2017). Receptors were amplified or captured by the immunoSEQ multiplex PCR assay. For the multiplex PCR, a mixture combining 60 forward primers for TCR Vbeta segments and 13 reverse primers for TCR Jbeta segments was used. In TCRdb, the immuneACCESS table is reduced to in-frame sequences with V and J assigned. These tables do not hold every clone; where another copy was compared, an unresolved V gene accounts for under half, and the others remain unexplained. The sample contains roughly 120,000 clones, roughly four fifths of them found a single time. The ten largest clones take up 15% to 20% of the sample. What was sequenced was PBMCs. These receptors all stem from a man aged 50 or older in good health and CMV-seropositive.

This clone was observed a single time. The chain joins TRBV7-2 to TRBJ2-7; 7 nucleotides line up with TRBD2. With 1 base clipped from V and 0 bases from J, the junction kept 3 bases outside the gene matches. This CDR3 has 15 amino acids. CDR1 and CDR2 (germline): SGHTA, FQGNSA. The CDR3 DNA reads TGTGCCAGCAGCTTAGGGGGGGGATCCTCCTACGAGCAGTACTTC. Protein product: CASSLGGGSSYEQYF.

CDR3 in DNA: TGTGCCAGCATCCTACAGGGACAGGGGAGCTCCTACGAGCAGTACTTC. Protein: CASILQGQGSSYEQYF. This chain connects TRBV7-2 to TRBJ2-7; TRBD1 matches 10 bases. The ends lost 7 bases at V and 0 bases at J; junction bases unmatched: 9. CDR3 length: 16 amino acids. Looked up from germline, CDR1 is SGHTA and CDR2 is FQGNSA.

Ten or more counts support this clone. The chain combines TRBV7-9 with TRBJ2-7, with 7 bases lining up with TRBD1. With V trimmed by 5 bases and J by 5 bases, 9 bases remained unmatched. CDR3 length: 14 amino acids. Germline values: CDR1 SEHNR, CDR2 FQNEAQ (reference sequence). The CDR3 DNA reads TGTGCCAGCAGCGGCGGACAGGTGGTGGACGAGCAGTACTTC. Its translation: CASSGGQVVDEQYF.

This clone was seen only a few times. At one boundary the junction diverges from the germline segment, which might be a read error. The chain combines TRBV6-5 with TRBJ1-5, with 7 positions matching TRBD1. This CDR3 has 13 residues. Looked up from germline, CDR1 is MNHEY and CDR2 is SVGAGI. CDR3: CASSYSRKTGIIF. Here the CDR3 DNA reads TGTGCCAGCAGTTACTCGAGGAAGACAGGGATAATTTTT.

This chain connects TRBV14 to TRBJ2-2; 9 bases are a match to TRBD2. This CDR3 region has 24 residues. V lost 1 base, J lost 1 base, and 25 bases stayed unmatched. CDR1 and CDR2 from the germline V gene are SGHDN and FVKESK. The DNA for the CDR3 is TGTGCCAGCAGCCAAGGCACCCGATATTCTGGAGGGGACCTAGCGGGGAAGAACACCGGGGAGCTGTTTTTT. This codes for CASSQGTRYSGGDLAGKNTGELFF.

The CDR3 DNA reads TGTGCCACCAGTGCGGGACTAGCGGACTCCTACGAGCAGTACTTC. This codes for CATSAGLADSYEQYF. The chain carries TRBV15 and TRBJ2-7; TRBD2 agrees at 11 bases. This CDR3 has 15 residues. The V gene's germline CDR1 is LNHNV and CDR2 YYDKDF (reference sequence). The V segment lost 6 bases and the J segment 0 bases; nucleotides outside the gene matches: 4.

This chain joins TRBV5-1 and TRBJ2-5, with 9 bases aligning to TRBD1. The V gene's germline CDR1 is SGHRS and CDR2 YFSETQ. This CDR3 region has 14 residues. Germline trimming cut 4 bases from V and 2 bases from J; bases unmatched to any gene: 3. CDR3 region: CASSVTGGQETQYF. The CDR3 DNA reads as TGCGCCAGCAGCGTGACAGGGGGACAAGAGACCCAGTACTTC.

The gene calls are TRBV9 and TRBJ2-7, with D possibly matching TRBD1 (6 bases). The V end was cut by 5 bases, the J end by 0 bases, with 9 bases between. Germline CDR1 is SGDLS and CDR2 is YYNGEE. The CDR3 contains 13 residues. The DNA of the CDR3 is TGTGCCAGCAGTCAGGGGACCTCCTACGAGCAGTACTTC. It is translated as CASSQGTSYEQYF.

This chain uses TRBV11-2 with TRBJ2-3; D is possibly TRBD1 (5 bases). V was pared by 5 bases and J by 2 bases, with 11 bases between. Germline values: CDR1 SGHAT, CDR2 FQNNGV. CDR3 size: 14 residues. The CDR3 nucleotides are TGTGCCAGCAGCCTCGGACAACTCACAGATACGCAGTATTTT. Amino acids: CASSLGQLTDTQYF.

This chain joins TRBV21-1 and TRBJ2-7; the tabulated D call, TRBD2, remains unverified against the DNA. TRBV21-1 is given as a pseudogene. This CDR3 is 16 amino acids long. The CDR3 protein is CASSKALVAGVGEQYF. For the CDR3, the DNA is TGTGCCAGCAGCAAAGCGCTGGTAGCGGGAGTAGGCGAGCAGTACTTC.

The CDR3 DNA reads as TGTGCCAGCAGCTTAGGAGCGGGAGAACAAGAGACCCAGTACTTC. Amino acid sequence: CASSLGAGEQETQYF. The chain is built from TRBV11-2 and TRBJ2-5; 8 bases fit TRBD2. V shed 1 base and J 2 bases; nucleotides not matched to a gene: 3. The CDR3 covers 15 residues. Germline assignment: CDR1 SGHAT and CDR2 FQNNGV.

This clone turned up a few times. J is TRBJ1-2 and V is TRBV28, with D hard to call. Per the germline V gene, CDR1 is MDHEN and CDR2 is SYDVKM. Deletions cut 2 bases from V and 4 bases from J, with 11 bases between. The CDR3 contains 14 residues. CDR3 coding DNA: TGTGCCAGCAGTTTAGGGAGGTCGGGCTATGGCTACACCTTC. Translating gives CASSLGRSGYGYTF.

The J gene is TRBJ1-1, the V gene TRBV5-1; the match to TRBD1 covers 7 bases. Per germline, CDR1 SGHRS and CDR2 YFSETQ. The CDR3 extends over 14 amino acids. J gave up 5 bases and V 1 base, and 5 bases lay outside the gene matches. Here the CDR3 DNA reads TGCGCCAGCAGCTTGACGACAGGGCGGACTGAAGCTTTCTTT. This codes for CASSLTTGRTEAFF.

The chain is built from TRBV9 and TRBJ2-5; 8 bases match TRBD1. The J call may not be correct, given that the DNA end is closer to TRBJ2-7. Per germline, CDR1 SGDLS and CDR2 YYNGEE. The CDR3 covers 15 residues. CDR3 amino acids: CASSPPGGLSYEQYF. CDR3 in DNA: TGTGCCAGCAGCCCCCCAGGGGGCTTATCCTACGAGCAGTACTTC.

Only a few counts were recorded for this clone. J is TRBJ2-7 and V is TRBV6-5; the D gene is possibly TRBD1 (6 bases). Germline lookup yields CDR1 MNHEY and CDR2 SVGAGI. The CDR3 loop spans 13 amino acids. V lost 7 bases and J 3 bases, leaving 13 bases between the germline ends. CDR3 nucleotides: TGTGCCAGCACCGAAAACAGGGACTACGAGCAGTACTTC. It specifies CASTENRDYEQYF.

The chain is built from TRBV5-1 and TRBJ1-3; D remains unclear. V lost 5 bases and J lost 4, with 13 bases in between. CDR1 and CDR2 (germline): SGHRS, YFSETQ. This CDR3 is 14 amino acids long. CDR3 sequence: CASRPEASGNTIYF. The CDR3 DNA is TGCGCCAGCAGACCCGAGGCCTCGGGAAACACCATATATTTT.

The V gene is TRBV27, the J gene TRBJ2-7; TRBD2 matches at 10 bases. V lost 5 bases to trimming and J lost 4 bases; unmatched junction nucleotides: 5. The germline V gene encodes CDR1 MNHEY and CDR2 SMNVEV (reference sequence). The CDR3 extends over 14 amino acids. CDR3 DNA sequence: TGTGCCAGCAGTCAACTAGCGGGAAGATACGAGCAGTACTTC. Protein sequence: CASSQLAGRYEQYF.

This chain links TRBV2 with TRBJ1-1; D uncertain. V lost 5 bases to trimming and J lost 3 bases, with 16 bases between them. This CDR3 region has 15 residues. The germline V gene has CDR1 SNHLY and CDR2 FYNNEI. CDR3 sequence reads: CASSRFGDMDTEAFF. The CDR3 nucleotides are TGTGCCAGCAGTAGATTCGGGGATATGGACACTGAAGCTTTCTTT.

There are a few counts of this clone. The chain joins TRBV7-2 to TRBJ2-3; a possible D gene is TRBD1 (6 bases). Trimming removed 9 bases from V and 0 bases from J, with 16 bases in between. The CDR3 totals 15 residues. The germline CDR1 and CDR2 sequences are SGHTA and FQGNSA. CDR3 residues: CASALGALSTDTQYF. The CDR3 DNA follows: TGTGCCAGTGCCTTGGGGGCCCTTAGCACAGATACGCAGTATTTT.

The chain couples TRBV28 to TRBJ2-2; the match to TRBD2 covers 12 bases. The CDR3 extends over 12 amino acids. CDR1 and CDR2 (germline): MDHEN, SYDVKM. With 5 bases clipped from V and 15 bases from J, the junction kept 4 bases outside the gene matches. The CDR3 reads CASSPSSGRVFF. CDR3 bases: TGTGCCAGCAGTCCCTCTAGCGGGAGGGTGTTTTTT. Based on the CDR3 plus reference TRBV28 and TRBJ2-2, the full variable domain is DVKVTQSSRYLVKRTGEKVFLECVQDMDHENMFWYRQDPGLGLRLIYFSYDVKMKEKGDIPEGYSVSREKKERFSLILESASTNQTSMYLCASSPSSGRVFFGEGSRLTVL.

The V gene is TRBV5-4, the J gene TRBJ2-7; perhaps TRBD2 as D (5 bases). CDR3 length equals 14 residues. V shed 0 bases and J shed 3 bases, with 10 bases lying between them. Germline lookup yields CDR1 SGHNT and CDR2 YYREEE (reference sequence). The CDR3 protein is CASSLAGVGYEQYF. The CDR3, as DNA: TGTGCCAGCAGCTTGGCCGGGGTAGGCTACGAGCAGTACTTC.

The rearrangement joins TRBV4-1 to TRBJ2-1, with 12 positions matching TRBD2. V lost 4 bases to trimming and J lost 0 bases; unmatched junction nucleotides: 1. This CDR3 spans 16 amino acids. Germline CDR1 and CDR2: MGHRA and YSYEKL. CDR3 in amino acids: CASSPGLAGSYNEQFF. CDR3 nucleotide sequence: TGCGCCAGCAGCCCGGGACTAGCGGGCTCCTACAATGAGCAGTTCTTC.

This chain links TRBV7-6 with TRBJ1-3, with 8 bases aligning to TRBD1. Germline V gene sequence: CDR1 SGHVS, CDR2 FNYEAQ. The CDR3 sequence is 17 residues long. With 1 base clipped from V and 1 base from J, the junction kept 6 bases outside the gene matches. The CDR3 nucleotides read TGTGCCAGCAGCTTAGGGACAGGGAGTTATTCTGGAAACACCATATATTTT. This codes for CASSLGTGSYSGNTIYF.

The chain links TRBV5-6 to TRBJ2-3; 7 nucleotides align to TRBD2. This CDR3 region has 16 residues. Unmatched junction bases numbered 6, after V lost 0 bases and J lost 2 bases. Germline lookup yields CDR1 SGHDT and CDR2 YYEEEE. DNA for the CDR3: TGTGCCAGCAGCTTGGGGCTAGCGGAAGCCACAGATACGCAGTATTTT. It translates to CASSLGLAEATDTQYF. The complete variable domain, with remaining parts taken from reference TRBV5-6 and TRBJ2-3, reads DAGVTQSPTHLIKTRGQQVTLRCSPKSGHDTVSWYQQALGQGPQFIFQYYEEEERQRGNFPDRFSGHQFPNYSSELNVNALLLGDSALYLCASSLGLAEATDTQYFGPGTRLTVL.

V usage is TRBV7-9 and J usage is TRBJ2-5; 8 nucleotides agree with TRBD1. Gene TRBJ2-7 matches the end of the DNA better, so the J call may be wrong. Germline V CDR1 and CDR2: SEHNR, FQNEAQ (reference sequence). The CDR3 is 14 residues long. The CDR3 here is CASSPPGQAYEQYF. The CDR3 DNA follows: TGTGCCAGCAGCCCCCCGGGACAGGCATACGAGCAGTACTTC.

This chain uses TRBV6-5 with TRBJ2-7; 7 nucleotides agree with TRBD1. The CDR3 length is 14 residues. The V gene's germline CDR1 is MNHEY and CDR2 SVGAGI. Trimming took 0 bases from V and 7 from J; bases not matched to a gene: 6. CDR3 sequence: CASSYSRGPREQYF. The CDR3 DNA is TGTGCCAGCAGTTACTCGAGGGGGCCGCGGGAGCAGTACTTC.

This rearrangement joins TRBV7-9 to TRBJ1-2, with TRBD1 identical over 8 bases. The CDR3 length is 16 residues. Germline assignment: CDR1 SEHNR and CDR2 FQNEAQ (reference sequence). The V and J ends lost 4 bases and 8 bases, in that order; junction bases with no gene match: 15. CDR3 DNA sequence: TGTGCCAGCAGCTCCTTAAACCCCGGACAGGGAAGAGGCTACACCTTC. Protein product: CASSSLNPGQGRGYTF.